This TCR beta chain emerged from a study of blood T cell repertoires in COVID-19. For the study at large: The United States, Italy and Spain supplied acute and convalescent COVID-19 samples. PBMCs, B-cell-depleted T cells, or T cells provided the cDNA or gDNA that made up the material.

As processed by the authors: Estimates of nucleated cell counts were drawn from the amplification of reference gene primers. Sequenced by immunoSEQ multiplex PCR; TCRdb stores in-frame clones only, minus some. V, J and clone size are taken as reported in that table, and D and trimming were inferred from the DNA itself. The sample has about 74,000 clones, around 90% seen once. Germline V CDR1 and CDR2: SGHRS, YFSETQ. J lost 7 bases, V lost 4 bases, and 11 bases had no gene match. The CDR3 has 16 amino acids. J is TRBJ2-1 and V is TRBV5-1, with 10 bases aligning to TRBD2. The TCR comes from a human donor in a cohort sampled during active COVID-19. The sample taken for sequencing was peripheral blood. The DNA for the CDR3 is TGCGCCAGCAGCCCCGAGGGAGCGGGAGGGCCGAATGAGCAGTTCTTC. It yields the protein CASSPEGAGGPNEQFF. Drawing the rest from reference TRBV5-1 and TRBJ2-1, the complete variable domain is KAGVTQTPRYLIKTRGQQVTLSCSPISGHRSVSWYQQTPGQGLQFLFEYFSETQRNKGNFPGRFSGRQFSNSRSEMNVSTLELGDSALYLCASSPEGAGGPNEQFFGPGTRLTVL.